This is a list of T cell receptor beta chains from one sample in a study of follicular helper T cells after annual influenza vaccination. Data came from immunoSEQ multiplex PCR; TCRdb stores just in-frame clones and leaves some out. The data contain about 11,000 clones, approximately 80% of them singletons. Here the sequenced sample was CXCR5- memory CD4+ T cells sorted from blood, taken 6 weeks after influenza vaccination. The receptor set was obtained from an adult who received the influenza vaccine. CDR3s include the opening cysteine and the closing phenylalanine or tryptophan. D genes are given only for firm matches. Clone size is not always given. Where it is, it says once, few, many or a class for expanded clones.

cdr3_aa cdr3_nt j_call clone_size v_call d_call
CASSSPRGRADTQYF TGTGCCAGCAGCTCCCCTCGGGGTCGCGCAGATACGCAGTATTTT TRBJ2-3 NA TRBV7-2 NA
CASSPDTRSGYTF TGTGCCAGCTCACCAGACACCCGCAGTGGCTACACCTTC TRBJ1-2 NA TRBV18 NA
CASSLHILGNTIYF TGTGCCAGCAGCCTCCACATTTTGGGAAACACCATATATTTT TRBJ1-3 few TRBV2 NA
CASSLISSKGVF TGTGCCAGCAGCTTGATTTCGTCCAAGGGGGTCTTT TRBJ1-1 few TRBV5-6 NA
CASSLIQGASYEQYF TGTGCCAGCAGCCTCATTCAGGGGGCGTCCTACGAGCAGTACTTC TRBJ2-7 NA TRBV7-2 TRBD1
CASSKETGYNSPLHF TGTGCCAGCAGCAAAGAGACAGGTTATAATTCACCCCTCCACTTT TRBJ1-6 NA TRBV7-8 NA
CASSPSTGPEQYF TGTGCCAGCTCACCATCGACAGGGCCCGAGCAGTACTTC TRBJ2-7 NA TRBV18 TRBD1
CASSPGQGGTDTQYF TGTGCCAGCAGCCCGGGGCAGGGGGGCACAGATACGCAGTATTTT TRBJ2-3 once TRBV2 TRBD1
CASSHDFSGGTGELFF TGCGCCAGCAGCCACGACTTTAGCGGGGGCACCGGGGAGCTGTTTTTT TRBJ2-2 NA TRBV5-1 TRBD2
CASSQGGWGYTF TGTGCCAGCAGTCAAGGGGGCTGGGGCTACACCTTC TRBJ1-2 NA TRBV7-2 TRBD1
CASRVWSDRGNEGYTF TGTGCCAGCAGGGTGTGGTCGGACAGGGGTAATGAGGGCTACACCTTC TRBJ1-2 NA TRBV27 TRBD1
CASSRDSYGYTF TGTGCCAGCAGCAGGGACAGCTATGGCTACACCTTC TRBJ1-2 NA TRBV5-6 TRBD1
CASSSVSGAGANVLTF TGTGCCAGCAGCTCCGTCTCAGGTGCTGGGGCCAACGTCCTGACTTTC TRBJ2-6 NA TRBV7-9 NA
CSVGQGGSVVQYF TGCAGCGTTGGACAGGGGGGATCAGTGGTGCAGTATTTT TRBJ2-3 once TRBV29-1 TRBD1
CASSRRTSGGLSGANVLTF TGTGCCAGCAGCCGCCGGACTAGCGGGGGATTATCTGGGGCCAACGTCCTGACTTTC TRBJ2-6 NA TRBV5-5 TRBD2
CASSLGGASGANVLTF TGTGCCAGCAGCTTGGGAGGGGCCTCTGGGGCCAACGTCCTGACTTTC TRBJ2-6 few TRBV11-3 TRBD2
CASSLERGVGYGYTF TGTGCCAGCAGCTTGGAACGCGGGGTTGGGTATGGCTACACCTTC TRBJ1-2 NA TRBV5-4 NA
CASSDRARRSETQYF TGTGCCAGCAGTGACAGGGCTAGGAGGTCGGAGACCCAGTACTTC TRBJ2-5 NA TRBV2 NA
CASSPRGIGTVNIQYF TGTGCCAGCAGTCCCAGGGGGATAGGTACGGTAAACATTCAGTACTTC TRBJ2-4 NA TRBV27 TRBD1
CASSTPGTGMETQYF TGCGCCAGCAGCACCCCAGGGACAGGGATGGAGACCCAGTACTTC TRBJ2-5 NA TRBV5-1 TRBD1
CASSDRDGNEKLFF TGTGCCAGTAGTGACCGGGACGGTAATGAAAAACTGTTTTTT TRBJ1-4 once TRBV19 NA
CASSVTGGLRSNYGYTF TGTGCCAGCAGCGTCACAGGGGGCCTCCGTTCTAACTATGGCTACACCTTC TRBJ1-2 NA TRBV9 TRBD1
CASSLSGGTKETQYF TGTGCCAGCAGCCTTAGCGGGGGGACAAAAGAGACCCAGTACTTC TRBJ2-5 NA TRBV5-4 TRBD2
CASSSRQEAFF TGTGCCAGCAGTTCTCGACAAGAAGCTTTCTTT TRBJ1-1 NA TRBV2 NA
CASSSRGTGPNTEAFF TGTGCCAGCTCCTCCAGGGGGACGGGGCCGAACACTGAAGCTTTCTTT TRBJ1-1 NA TRBV18 TRBD1
CASRRGIKSDTEAFF TGTGCCAGCCGAAGAGGGATCAAGTCGGACACTGAAGCTTTCTTT TRBJ1-1 once TRBV27 NA